A selection of T cell receptor beta chains follows, all from one sample in a study of blood T cell repertoires in COVID-19. TCRdb's table, derived via immunoSEQ multiplex PCR, lists solely in-frame clones and lacks some. The table has around 300,000 clones, roughly 89% seen once; the top ten hold approximately 1.8%. The sample comprised PBMCs or T cells enriched from blood (not recorded which). The receptor set was obtained from an older woman who had recovered from COVID-19. Each CDR3 is given with its conserved first and last residue. The D gene is left open where the match is weak. Clone sizes are given selectively: once, few, many, or a class where the clone is expanded.

TRBV12-3/TRBV12-4	TRBJ2-7	.	.	CASSQARRTEQYF	TGTGCCAGCAGTCAAGCGCGTCGGACAGAGCAGTACTTC
TRBV3-1/TRBV3-2	TRBJ1-2	.	.	CASSSPWQADYGYTF	TGTGCCAGCAGCTCCCCGTGGCAGGCCGACTATGGCTACACCTTC
TRBV7-9	TRBJ1-2	.	TRBD1	CASSLEGGRAFYGYTF	TGTGCCAGCAGCTTAGAAGGGGGCAGGGCCTTCTATGGCTACACCTTC
TRBV9	TRBJ1-1	.	.	CASSAAMNTEAFF	TGTGCCAGCAGCGCTGCGATGAACACTGAAGCTTTCTTT
TRBV3-1/TRBV3-2	TRBJ1-1	.	.	CASSPMGGGAEAFF	TGTGCCAGCAGCCCCATGGGCGGGGGGGCTGAAGCTTTCTTT
TRBV19	TRBJ1-1	.	.	CASTITGLNTEAFF	TGTGCCAGTACTATCACAGGGTTGAACACTGAAGCTTTCTTT
TRBV5-1	TRBJ2-3	.	.	CASSLGDVGATDTQYF	TGCGCCAGCAGCTTGGGGGATGTGGGAGCCACAGATACGCAGTATTTT
TRBV2	TRBJ2-7	.	.	CASSKDSYNSYEQYF	TGTGCCAGCAGTAAGGACAGCTATAACTCCTACGAGCAGTACTTC
TRBV18	TRBJ1-2	.	TRBD1	CASSPVGQGAPGYTF	TGTGCCAGCTCACCTGTAGGACAGGGGGCGCCTGGCTACACCTTC
TRBV18	TRBJ1-1	.	.	CASSPARGPNTEAFF	TGTGCCAGCTCACCTGCCAGGGGCCCAAACACTGAAGCTTTCTTT
TRBV20-1	TRBJ2-5	few	TRBD1	CSASQGASQETQYF	TGCAGTGCTAGTCAGGGGGCGAGCCAAGAGACCCAGTACTTC
TRBV28	TRBJ1-4	.	.	CASRRGQSPNEKLFF	TGTGCCAGCAGACGCGGACAGTCCCCTAATGAAAAACTGTTTTTT
TRBV5-1	TRBJ1-1	.	.	CASRGREAFF	TGCGCCAGCAGGGGCCGTGAAGCTTTCTTT
TRBV18	TRBJ1-4	.	.	CASTTTTGELFF	TGTGCCAGCACTACAACGACAGGCGAACTGTTTTTT
TRBV27	TRBJ2-5	.	.	CASSLHRDQETQYF	TGTGCCAGCAGTCTCCACAGGGACCAAGAGACCCAGTACTTC
TRBV19	TRBJ2-1	.	.	CGSGPGAYNEQFF	TGTGGCAGCGGTCCCGGGGCCTACAATGAGCAGTTCTTC
TRBV7-2	TRBJ1-1	.	.	CASSPGPRDTEAFF	TGTGCCAGCAGCCCGGGCCCGAGGGACACTGAAGCTTTCTTT
TRBV19	TRBJ2-2	.	.	CLNTGELFF	TGTCTGAACACCGGGGAGCTGTTTTTT
TRBV30	TRBJ2-6	.	.	CAWSTPSGANVLTF	TGTGCCTGGAGTACACCTTCGGGGGCCAACGTCCTGACTTTC
TRBV13	TRBJ2-7	.	TRBD1	CASSFRQGRNEQYF	TGTGCCAGCAGCTTCAGACAGGGGAGGAACGAGCAGTACTTC
TRBV24-1	TRBJ2-1	.	TRBD1	CATSDHDRGTYNEQFF	TGTGCCACCAGTGACCATGACAGGGGAACTTACAATGAGCAGTTCTTC
TRBV11-2	TRBJ1-6	.	.	CASSLGRAGYNSPLHF	TGTGCCAGCAGCTTAGGGAGGGCTGGCTATAATTCACCCCTCCACTTT
TRBV10-2	TRBJ1-2	.	.	CASSEWGRDVVSRF	TGCGCCAGCAGTGAATGGGGGCGAGATGTTGTGTCGCGATTC
TRBV2	TRBJ1-5	.	TRBD1	CASSGRWDRDFGPQHF	TGTGCCAGCAGCGGGAGGTGGGACAGGGACTTTGGGCCCCAGCATTTT
TRBV30	TRBJ1-5	.	.	CAWSEGVGQFNQPQHF	TGTGCCTGGAGTGAAGGGGTAGGACAGTTCAATCAGCCCCAGCATTTT
TRBV6-6	TRBJ2-6	.	.	CASSTGISGANVLTF	TGTGCCAGCAGTACCGGGATCTCTGGGGCCAACGTCCTGACTTTC
TRBV28	TRBJ2-3	.	TRBD2	CASIPGLTRLGTDTQYF	TGTGCCAGCATTCCGGGACTAACGAGACTGGGCACAGATACGCAGTATTTT
TRBV7-9	TRBJ1-1	.	TRBD1	CASRETGGTEAFF	TGTGCCAGCAGGGAGACAGGGGGCACTGAAGCTTTCTTT
TRBV10-3	TRBJ2-7	.	TRBD1	CAITGQGAPKEQYF	TGTGCCATCACTGGACAGGGGGCGCCGAAAGAGCAGTACTTC
TRBV13	TRBJ1-1	.	.	CASSWRLNTEAFF	TGTGCCAGCAGCTGGCGGTTGAACACTGAAGCTTTCTTT
TRBV18	TRBJ1-2	.	TRBD1	CASSPNSGQGSDGYTF	TGTGCCAGCTCACCAAACTCTGGACAGGGGAGCGATGGCTACACCTTC
TRBV7-9	TRBJ1-4	.	.	CASSLSGSGGSEKLFF	TGTGCCAGCAGCCTATCTGGGTCCGGGGGGAGTGAAAAACTGTTTTTT
TRBV6-2/TRBV6-3	TRBJ2-1	.	.	CASSYLHNNEQFF	TGTGCCAGCAGTTACTTACATAACAATGAGCAGTTCTTC
TRBV10-1	TRBJ2-3	.	.	CASSESRLVADTQYF	TGCGCCAGCAGTGAGTCGAGGCTGGTGGCAGATACGCAGTATTTT
TRBV9	TRBJ2-2	.	TRBD1	CASSVEQGVVTGELFF	TGTGCCAGCAGCGTCGAACAGGGGGTGGTCACCGGGGAGCTGTTTTTT
TRBV7-2	TRBJ1-2	.	TRBD1	CASSAQTGLGYTF	TGTGCCAGCAGCGCCCAGACAGGGTTGGGCTACACCTTC
TRBV28	TRBJ1-2	.	.	CASRPRTQGTYGYTF	TGTGCCAGCAGGCCACGTACGCAGGGGACCTATGGCTACACCTTC
TRBV19	TRBJ1-1	.	TRBD1	CALTDRVGTEAFF	TGTGCCCTAACGGACAGGGTCGGCACTGAAGCTTTCTTT
TRBV7-3	TRBJ2-3	once	.	CASSLAGADTQYF	TGTGCCAGCAGCTTAGCAGGGGCAGATACGCAGTATTTT
TRBV5-4	TRBJ2-7	.	TRBD2	CASSIGLAGGTNEQYF	TGTGCCAGCAGCATCGGACTAGCGGGAGGAACGAACGAGCAGTACTTC
TRBV18	TRBJ2-5	.	.	CASSPRPGETQYF	TGTGCCAGCTCACCACGGCCAGGAGAGACCCAGTACTTC
TRBV29-1	TRBJ2-3	.	TRBD2	CSVLGGTGLDTQYF	TGCAGCGTTTTGGGGGGGACCGGGCTAGATACGCAGTATTTT
TRBV3-1/TRBV3-2	TRBJ1-1	.	TRBD1	CASSRDRDPEAFF	TGTGCCAGCAGCCGGGACAGGGATCCTGAAGCTTTCTTT
TRBV15	TRBJ1-2	.	.	CATSSKPRGGPHGYTF	TGTGCCACCAGCAGTAAGCCAAGGGGCGGACCCCATGGCTACACCTTC